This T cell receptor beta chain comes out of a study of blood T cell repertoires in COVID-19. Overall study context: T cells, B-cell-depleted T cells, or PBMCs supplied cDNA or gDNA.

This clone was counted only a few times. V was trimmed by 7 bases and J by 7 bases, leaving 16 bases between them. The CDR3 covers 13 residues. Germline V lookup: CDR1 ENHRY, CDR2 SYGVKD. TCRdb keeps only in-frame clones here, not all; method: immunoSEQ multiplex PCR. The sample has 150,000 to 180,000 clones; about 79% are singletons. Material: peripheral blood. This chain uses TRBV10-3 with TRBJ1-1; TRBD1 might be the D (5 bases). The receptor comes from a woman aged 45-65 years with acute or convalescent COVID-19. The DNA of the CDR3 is TGTGCCATCAATAGGGGCGGACAAGGTGAAGCTTTCTTT. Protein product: CAINRGGQGEAFF.